The TCR beta chain under discussion was sequenced for a study of T cells in Graves' hyperthyroidism and ophthalmopathy. The CDR3 runs 13 residues. The V segment lost 5 bases and the J segment 9 bases; nucleotides outside the gene matches: 10. In germline, CDR1 is DFQATT, CDR2 SNEGSKA (reference sequence). Of note for this clonotype: Antigen: not known.

Clinical symptoms, serum thyroxine and TRAb, thyroid ultrasound and orbital computed tomography together formed the diagnostic basis. General study points: By a 13 V-J model, ophthalmopathy was set apart from stable hyperthyroidism.

Amplified TCR beta CDR3 regions came from RNA transcripts. A set of HTBI primers served as the primers for a first-round RT-PCR of the TCR CDR3. TCRdb passed the multiplex PCR reads through MiXCR, listing each CDR3 protein once. The sample shows roughly 500,000 distinct CDR3 sequences, roughly 24% of them seen only once. Input material: blood. V usage is TRBV20-1 and J usage is TRBJ1-5, with 7 bases lining up with TRBD1. This TCR was recovered from a woman between 25 and 40 years old with Graves' ophthalmopathy. CDR3 DNA sequence: TGCAGTGCTCGGGGACAGCTACAGGGGCCCCAGCATTTT. Protein sequence: CSARGQLQGPQHF.